The rows below give T cell receptor beta chains drawn from one sample of a study of cytomegalovirus exposure and HLA in healthy donors. TCRdb keeps only in-frame clones here, not all; method: immunoSEQ multiplex PCR. The data contain about 150,000 clones, 65% to 85% of them singletons. What was sequenced was PBMCs. The receptors derive from a male donor in good health and CMV-seronegative. Each CDR3 is given with its conserved first and last residue. The D gene is left open where the match is weak. Clone size is stated in some rows and not others, as once, few, many or a class when expanded.

abundance: .; d_gene: .; len: 14; j_gene: TRBJ2-7; v_gene: TRBV5-6; CDR3nt: TGTGCCAGCAGCTTGGGGCATACTACCTACGAGCAGTACTTC; CDR3aa: CASSLGHTTYEQYF
abundance: .; d_gene: TRBD1; len: 14; j_gene: TRBJ2-2; v_gene: TRBV13; CDR3nt: TGTGCCAGCAGCCTCGGACAGGGCATCACGGAGCTGTTTTTT; CDR3aa: CASSLGQGITELFF
abundance: once; d_gene: .; len: 15; j_gene: TRBJ1-1; v_gene: TRBV19; CDR3nt: TGTGCCAGTAGTATAGGCCCAGGGGTTAGGACTGAAGCTTTCTTT; CDR3aa: CASSIGPGVRTEAFF
abundance: .; d_gene: .; len: 15; j_gene: TRBJ2-2; v_gene: TRBV4-2; CDR3nt: TGTGCCAGCAGCCAAAGAGAGAAAAACACCGGGGAGCTGTTTTTT; CDR3aa: CASSQREKNTGELFF
abundance: .; d_gene: .; len: 13; j_gene: TRBJ2-5; v_gene: TRBV27; CDR3nt: TGTGCCAGCAGTCTCGGCGGCGGGGGCCCAGAGTACTTC; CDR3aa: CASSLGGGGPEYF
abundance: .; d_gene: TRBD1; len: 14; j_gene: TRBJ1-2; v_gene: TRBV25-1; CDR3nt: TGTGCCAGCAGTGACCCCGGGACAGGGTATGGCTACACCTTC; CDR3aa: CASSDPGTGYGYTF
abundance: .; d_gene: .; len: 14; j_gene: TRBJ2-2; v_gene: TRBV30; CDR3nt: TGTGCCTTCTCATTTAGTGCGAACACCGGGGAGCTGTTTTTT; CDR3aa: CAFSFSANTGELFF
abundance: .; d_gene: .; len: 16; j_gene: TRBJ2-1; v_gene: TRBV15; CDR3nt: TGTGCCACCAGCAGAGCCTCAGGGGTATCCTACAATGAGCAGTTCTTC; CDR3aa: CATSRASGVSYNEQFF
abundance: .; d_gene: TRBD1; len: 15; j_gene: TRBJ2-5; v_gene: TRBV5-1; CDR3nt: TGCGCCAGCAGCTTAACAGGGGGCTCCCGGGAGACCCAGTACTTC; CDR3aa: CASSLTGGSRETQYF
abundance: once; d_gene: .; len: 15; j_gene: TRBJ2-7; v_gene: TRBV19; CDR3nt: TGTGCCAGTAGTATTTCCTACAGACCCTCCTACGAGCAGTACTTC; CDR3aa: CASSISYRPSYEQYF
abundance: .; d_gene: .; len: 13; j_gene: TRBJ2-4; v_gene: TRBV2; CDR3nt: TGTGCCAGCAGTGGGGAGGCCAAAAACATTCAGTACTTC; CDR3aa: CASSGEAKNIQYF
abundance: .; d_gene: TRBD1; len: 12; j_gene: TRBJ1-1; v_gene: TRBV28; CDR3nt: TGTGCCAGCAGCACTAGACAGGGGGAAGCTTTCTTT; CDR3aa: CASSTRQGEAFF
abundance: .; d_gene: .; len: 14; j_gene: TRBJ2-5; v_gene: TRBV2; CDR3nt: TGTGCCAGCAGTGACGAGGCCCTCCAAGAGACCCAGTACTTC; CDR3aa: CASSDEALQETQYF
abundance: few; d_gene: .; len: 15; j_gene: TRBJ2-1; v_gene: TRBV28; CDR3nt: TGTGCCAGCAGTTTAACCGGAGCTAGCGTGAATGAGCAGTTCTTC; CDR3aa: CASSLTGASVNEQFF
abundance: .; d_gene: TRBD1; len: 17; j_gene: TRBJ2-2; v_gene: TRBV5-6; CDR3nt: TGTGCCAGCAGCCCGACTGGGACAGGGGCAAACACCGGGGAGCTGTTTTTT; CDR3aa: CASSPTGTGANTGELFF
abundance: .; d_gene: TRBD2; len: 20; j_gene: TRBJ2-7; v_gene: TRBV5-1; CDR3nt: TGCGCCAGCAGCCAGTATAGGGGCAGGACGGGACTAGCGGAGTCCTACGAGCAGTACTTC; CDR3aa: CASSQYRGRTGLAESYEQYF
abundance: once; d_gene: TRBD2; len: 15; j_gene: TRBJ2-7; v_gene: TRBV2; CDR3nt: TGTGCCAGCAGTTCCCTTGCGGGAGCCGGCGACGAGCAGTACTTC; CDR3aa: CASSSLAGAGDEQYF
abundance: .; d_gene: TRBD1; len: 17; j_gene: TRBJ2-1; v_gene: TRBV19; CDR3nt: TGTGCCAGTAGTACCTTCTCCGGGACAGGGACCGTCAATGAGCAGTTCTTC; CDR3aa: CASSTFSGTGTVNEQFF
abundance: .; d_gene: TRBD1; len: 11; j_gene: TRBJ2-3; v_gene: TRBV28; CDR3nt: TGTGCCGGCAGACAGGGGAATACGCAGTATTTT; CDR3aa: CAGRQGNTQYF
abundance: .; d_gene: TRBD2; len: 15; j_gene: TRBJ2-1; v_gene: TRBV5-6; CDR3nt: TGTGCCAGCAGCTTGTCAAGCGGGAGTTACAATGAGCAGTTCTTC; CDR3aa: CASSLSSGSYNEQFF
abundance: .; d_gene: TRBD1; len: 16; j_gene: TRBJ2-2; v_gene: TRBV5-1; CDR3nt: TGCGCCAGCAGCCCGAGGACAGGGGGCACCGGCGGGGAGCTGTTTTTT; CDR3aa: CASSPRTGGTGGELFF
abundance: .; d_gene: .; len: 18; j_gene: TRBJ1-3; v_gene: TRBV18; CDR3nt: TGTGCCAGCTCACCACTTGGAGCGTCCAGGGGAGCTGGAAACACCATATATTTT; CDR3aa: CASSPLGASRGAGNTIYF
abundance: few; d_gene: TRBD1; len: 15; j_gene: TRBJ2-1; v_gene: TRBV5-4; CDR3nt: TGTGCCAGCAGCGATACAGGGGGCGCGTACAATGAGCAGTTCTTC; CDR3aa: CASSDTGGAYNEQFF
abundance: .; d_gene: .; len: 13; j_gene: TRBJ1-2; v_gene: TRBV7-2; CDR3nt: TGTGCCAGCAGCTCTTCGCAGGGAGGAGGCTACACCTTC; CDR3aa: CASSSSQGGGYTF
abundance: .; d_gene: TRBD1; len: 16; j_gene: TRBJ2-7; v_gene: TRBV19; CDR3nt: TGTGCCAGTAGTCCCCCCCCGGACAGGGGTTTGTACGAGCAGTACTTC; CDR3aa: CASSPPPDRGLYEQYF
abundance: .; d_gene: .; len: 13; j_gene: TRBJ2-1; v_gene: TRBV27; CDR3nt: TGTGCCAGCAGTAGCTCGGACTACACGAAGCAGTTCTTC; CDR3aa: CASSSSDYTKQFF